These 21 T cell receptor beta chains came from one sample sequenced in a study of CD8+CD57+ T cells in acquired aplastic anemia. It was genomic DNA that served as the template for profiling TCR beta VDJ and CDR3. TCRdb re-analysed the reads in MiXCR, keeping a single row per CDR3 protein. Of 65,000 or so distinct CDR3 sequences in the sample, 50% to 70% were seen once. Source material: sorted CD4+, CD8+, or CD8+CD57+ T cells (not recorded which) from PBMCs. The receptors were gathered from a human donor in good health, serving as a control.

This chain uses TRBV10-3 with TRBJ2-1, with D tentatively TRBD1 or TRBD2 (5 bases each). The CDR3 contains 13 residues. Looked up from germline, CDR1 is ENHRY and CDR2 is SYGVKD. This chain's CDR3 is CARGVGTYNEQFF. CDR3 in DNA: TGTGCTAGAGGGGTAGGGACCTACAATGAGCAGTTCTTC.

This clonotype appeared many times. The gene calls are TRBV6-1 and TRBJ2-1; 8 positions agree with TRBD1. The CDR3 length is 13 residues. The V gene end was trimmed by 1 base and the J gene end by 9 bases; junction bases not matched to a gene: 2. Per the germline V gene, CDR1 is MNHNS and CDR2 is SASEGT. The CDR3 loop is CASSEVDRGEQFF. CDR3 coding DNA: TGTGCCAGCAGTGAAGTCGACAGGGGTGAGCAGTTCTTC.

The chain employs TRBV9 and TRBJ2-3, with D perhaps TRBD2 (5 bases). The CDR3 is made up of 13 amino acids. V lost 0 bases, J lost 4 bases, and 6 bases lay in between. Germline V gene sequence: CDR1 SGDLS, CDR2 YYNGEE. The CDR3, as DNA: TGTGCCAGCAGCGTAGGGGGAGCAGATACGCAGTATTTT. It yields the protein CASSVGGADTQYF.

This clonotype was observed once. This chain connects TRBV25-1 to TRBJ2-1; TRBD1 matches 7 bases. Germline V lookup: CDR1 MGHDK, CDR2 SYGVNS. CDR3 length: 15 amino acids. Germline trimming cut 1 base from V and 7 bases from J; bases unmatched to any gene: 7. In DNA, the CDR3 is TGTGCCAGCAGTGAATTCAGGGGGAGTTCGAATGAGCAGTTCTTC. Protein: CASSEFRGSSNEQFF.

This clonotype was detected many times. The V and J genes are TRBV20-1 and TRBJ1-5; no clear D. CDR1 DFQATT and CDR2 SNEGSKA come from the germline V gene (reference sequence). The ends were cut back, 1 base at V and 0 bases at J, with 7 bases in the middle. The CDR3 contains 14 residues. DNA of the CDR3: TGCAGTGCTAGAGGTTTATATAGCAATCAGCCCCAGCATTTT. Translation: CSARGLYSNQPQHF.

The rearrangement joins TRBV19 to TRBJ2-7; the match to TRBD2 covers 15 bases. V gave up 6 bases and J gave up 0 bases; unmatched junction bases: 3. This CDR3 region has 16 residues. Germline-derived CDR1 and CDR2 are LNHDA and SQIVND (reference sequence). The CDR3 DNA follows: TGTGCCAGTAGCGGGACTAGCGGGAGGAGCTCCTACGAGCAGTACTTC. Translation gives CASSGTSGRSSYEQYF.

This sequence joins TRBV7-8 and TRBJ1-1; 12 nucleotides align to TRBD1. The CDR3 consists of 15 residues. V gave up 2 bases and J gave up 4 bases; unmatched junction bases: 2. Germline V CDR1 and CDR2: SGHVS, FQNEAQ. The CDR3 loop is CASSLRDRGPTEAFF. CDR3 DNA: TGTGCCAGCAGCTTACGGGACAGGGGGCCCACTGAAGCTTTCTTT. Full variable domain (remainder filled in from reference TRBV7-8 and TRBJ1-1): GAGVSQSPRYKVAKRGQDVALRCDPISGHVSLFWYQQALGQGPEFLTYFQNEAQLDKSGLPSDRFFAERPEGSVSTLKIQRTQQEDSAVYLCASSLRDRGPTEAFFGQGTRLTVV.

This clonotype was counted at least ten times. The chain couples TRBV7-9 to TRBJ1-2; no firm D call. The CDR3 has 14 amino acids. The germline V and J ends were trimmed by 5 bases and 3 bases, with 13 bases remaining between them. Germline V gives CDR1 SEHNR, CDR2 FQNEAQ (reference sequence). CDR3 loop: CASSRSVGDYGYTF. The CDR3 nucleotides are TGTGCCAGCAGCCGATCGGTGGGTGACTATGGCTACACCTTC.

This clonotype was seen a handful of times. The J gene is TRBJ2-3, the V gene TRBV5-6; 15 nucleotides match TRBD2. CDR3 length: 17 amino acids. Germline assignment: CDR1 SGHDT and CDR2 YYEEEE. With V trimmed by 2 bases and J by 7 bases, 8 bases remained unmatched. The CDR3: CASSLGQGTSGRHTQYF. The CDR3 nucleotides read TGTGCCAGCAGCTTAGGACAGGGGACTAGCGGGAGGCATACGCAGTATTTT.

The chain uses TRBV10-2 and TRBJ1-3, with D maybe TRBD1 (6 bases). Trimming left V 4 bases short and J 4 bases short, with 11 bases between. The V gene's germline CDR1 is WSHSY and CDR2 SAAADI. The CDR3 is made up of 14 amino acids. CDR3 loop: CASSVGGGGNTIYF. CDR3 DNA: TGCGCCAGCAGTGTTGGAGGGGGGGGAAACACCATATATTTT.

The CDR3 protein is CSASTQGASSVYEQYF. The CDR3, as DNA: TGCAGTGCCAGCACCCAGGGGGCTTCCTCCGTCTACGAGCAGTACTTC. The J gene is TRBJ2-7, the V gene TRBV20-1; 8 bases match TRBD1. Germline loops: CDR1 DFQATT, CDR2 SNEGSKA (reference sequence). This CDR3 has 16 residues. J was trimmed by 3 bases and V by 6 bases; bases with no gene match: 16.

This clonotype is medium-sized by share. This chain connects TRBV15 to TRBJ2-1, with a tentative D call TRBD2 (6 bases). CDR3 length: 14 amino acids. Germline V CDR1 and CDR2: LNHNV, YYDKDF (reference sequence). V was shortened by 0 bases and J by 12 bases, with 15 bases between the two germline ends. The chain's CDR3 is CATSRDKGQGGQFF. DNA of the CDR3: TGTGCCACCAGCAGAGATAAGGGGCAGGGAGGGCAGTTCTTC.

This clonotype was detected a few times. It is likely a read error, because the conserved phenylalanine at the end of the CDR3 is missing. The rearrangement joins TRBV2 to TRBJ2-5, with 7 bases fitting TRBD2. This CDR3 has 12 residues. Unmatched junction bases numbered 4, after V lost 7 bases and J lost 5 bases. Germline CDR1 and CDR2: SNHLY and FYNNEI. The CDR3 DNA follows: TGTGCCAGCAAGGCGGGAGAGGAGACCCAGTACCTC. Amino acids: CASKAGEETQYL.

This clonotype was observed once. The genes are TRBV25-1 and TRBJ1-2; tentative D call: TRBD1 (6 bases). Trimming took 4 bases from V and 4 from J, leaving 28 bases between them. This CDR3 region has 19 residues. In germline, CDR1 is MGHDK, CDR2 SYGVNS. The CDR3 sequence is CASSANRRGGGRLIYGYTF. CDR3 sequence (DNA): TGTGCCAGCAGTGCCAATAGACGAGGGGGAGGAAGGCTAATCTATGGCTACACCTTC.

This clonotype was seen many times. V is TRBV3-1 and J is TRBJ2-3, with 11 nucleotides matching TRBD2. V dropped 2 bases and J dropped 4; count of bases not matched to a gene: 5. The CDR3 loop spans 16 amino acids. CDR1 is LGHDT and CDR2 is YNNKEL in the germline V gene (reference sequence). CDR3: CASSQRTSGWADTQYF. The CDR3, as DNA: TGTGCCAGCAGCCAACGGACTAGCGGGTGGGCAGATACGCAGTATTTT.

The sample holds many counts of this clonotype. This chain connects TRBV19 to TRBJ2-2; 16 bases align to TRBD2. CDR3 length: 16 residues. Germline CDR1 reads LNHDA; CDR2 reads SQIVND (reference sequence). The V gene end was trimmed by 7 bases and the J gene end by 6 bases; junction bases not matched to a gene: 5. CDR3 region: CASNEGLAGGAGELFF. The DNA of the CDR3 is TGTGCCAGTAATGAGGGACTAGCGGGAGGGGCCGGGGAGCTGTTTTTT.

The table lists this clonotype with many counts. A read error may account for a junction end that differs from germline. The J gene is TRBJ1-2, the V gene TRBV7-9; TRBD1 aligns across 7 bases. The CDR3 length is 13 residues. From germline, CDR1 is SEHNR and CDR2 FQNEAQ (reference sequence). The CDR3 sequence is CASSLGGNYGYTF. The DNA of the CDR3 is TGCGCCAGCAGCTTAGGGGGCAACTATGGCTACACCTTC.

This clonotype was seen many times. This chain uses TRBV7-9 with TRBJ2-1; D gene uncertain. CDR1 is SEHNR, CDR2 FQNEAQ, per germline (reference sequence). Trimming took 7 bases from V and 9 from J, leaving 16 bases between them. The CDR3 has 13 residues. The CDR3: CASTPMVRSEQFF. The CDR3 DNA reads TGTGCCAGCACTCCCATGGTCCGGAGTGAGCAGTTCTTC.

Comments on this clonotype: The junction and the germline gene differ at one end; a read error may be behind it. The V and J genes are TRBV2 and TRBJ2-3; a weak D match, TRBD2 (6 bases). Germline CDR1 reads SNHLY; CDR2 reads FYNNEI. CDR3 length: 13 residues. CDR3 amino acids: CASSGSGTGTQYF. CDR3 nucleotide sequence: TGTGCCAGCAGTGGTAGCGGCACAGGTACGCAGTATTTT.

The chain couples TRBV2 to TRBJ2-1; D not certain. Germline assignment: CDR1 SNHLY and CDR2 FYNNEI. The CDR3 is 14 residues long. Trimming pared 9 bases from V and 0 bases from J, leaving 12 bases between. CDR3 region: CASTPHGSYNEQFF. The DNA for the CDR3 is TGTGCCAGTACCCCTCACGGCTCCTACAATGAGCAGTTCTTC.

V usage is TRBV5-8 and J usage is TRBJ1-6; D gene ambiguous. V dropped 5 bases and J dropped 9 bases, with 9 bases sitting between them. The V gene's germline CDR1 is SGHTS and CDR2 YDEGEE. The CDR3 is made up of 12 amino acids. The CDR3 nucleotides read TGTGCCAGCAGTACCCCGGCTTCACCCCTCCACTTT. Translation gives CASSTPASPLHF.